The 8 T cell receptor beta chains reported below all come from one sample, sequenced in a study of CD8+ T cells in alopecia areata. cDNA serving as the sequencing template came from extracted, reverse transcribed RNA. Libraries were prepared by immunoSEQ multiplex PCR; TCRdb keeps only in-frame clonotypes and omits some of them. This table has about 110,000 clones, approximately 59% appearing once. Sample: CD8+ T cells sorted from blood. The source of these receptors is a human donor in good health.

The chain links TRBV28 to TRBJ1-1; unclear D gene. Trimming took 8 bases from V and 7 from J, leaving 20 bases between them. Germline assignment: CDR1 MDHEN and CDR2 SYDVKM. The CDR3 consists of 14 residues. The CDR3 is CASSPHWAEGEAFF. The CDR3 nucleotides are TGTGCCAGCTCCCCGCACTGGGCAGAGGGTGAAGCTTTCTTT.

The chain carries TRBV2 and TRBJ1-2; TRBD1 aligns across 9 bases. V dropped 6 bases and J dropped 0; count of bases not matched to a gene: 2. The CDR3 is 14 residues long. Germline V gene lookup returns CDR1 SNHLY and CDR2 FYNNEI. CDR3 sequence (DNA): TGTGCCAGCAGAACAGGGGGCTCTAACTATGGCTACACCTTC. It encodes CASRTGGSNYGYTF.

The V gene is TRBV4-2, the J gene TRBJ2-7; no reliable D call. CDR3 length equals 11 residues. Trimming took 5 bases from V and 3 from J, leaving 5 bases between them. Germline V gene lookup returns CDR1 LGHNA and CDR2 YNFKEQ. CDR3 sequence: CASSSSYEQYF. CDR3 nucleotides: TGTGCCAGCAGCAGTAGCTACGAGCAGTACTTC.

This sequence joins TRBV7-9 and TRBJ2-3; D tentatively reads TRBD1 or TRBD2 (5 bases each). The V gene lost 4 bases and the J gene lost 2 bases, with 10 bases spanning the gap. This CDR3 has 14 residues. CDR1 is SEHNR, CDR2 FQNEAQ, per germline (reference sequence). In DNA form, the CDR3 reads TGTGCCAGCAGCTCCCCAGGGACCACAGATACGCAGTATTTT. It yields the protein CASSSPGTTDTQYF. Combining the CDR3 with reference TRBV7-9 and TRBJ2-3 gives the whole variable domain DTGVSQNPRHKITKRGQNVTFRCDPISEHNRLYWYRQTLGQGPEFLTYFQNEAQLEKSRLLSDRFSAERPKGSFSTLEIQRTEQGDSAMYLCASSSPGTTDTQYFGPGTRLTVL.

The J gene is TRBJ1-2, the V gene TRBV28; 8 bases line up with TRBD1. The length of the CDR3 is 14 residues. Losses at the gene ends were 2 bases for V and 6 bases for J; bases not matched to a gene: 5. Germline CDR1 MDHEN, CDR2 SYDVKM. CDR3 amino acids: CASSLRTGWDGYTF. The CDR3 coding sequence is TGTGCCAGCAGTTTAAGGACAGGGTGGGATGGCTACACCTTC.

This clone was observed a few times. The chain combines TRBV29-1 with TRBJ1-1, with D unclear. There are 17 residues in the CDR3. The V end lost 1 base, the J end lost 5 bases, and 23 bases lay between the germline ends. Looked up from germline, CDR1 is SQVTM and CDR2 is ANQGSEA. CDR3 loop: CSVEGPRWGWEATEAFF. The DNA of the CDR3 is TGCAGCGTTGAAGGGCCCAGGTGGGGATGGGAAGCGACTGAAGCTTTCTTT. Variable domain in full (rest from reference TRBV29-1 and TRBJ1-1): SAVISQKPSRDICQRGTSLTIQCQVDSQVTMMFWYRQQPGQSLTLIATANQGSEATYESGFVIDKFPISRPNLTFSTLTVSNMSPEDSSIYLCSVEGPRWGWEATEAFFGQGTRLTVV.

The chain has TRBV4-1 and TRBJ2-5; 12 bases match TRBD2. V lost 1 base to trimming and J lost 1 base; unmatched junction nucleotides: 4. The CDR3 is 17 residues long. Germline V gene data show CDR1 as MGHRA and CDR2 as YSYEKL. The CDR3 coding sequence is TGCGCCAGCAGCCAAGGCCCGGGACTAGCGGGCCAAGAGACCCAGTACTTC. Encoded protein: CASSQGPGLAGQETQYF.

This clone was seen a single time. The V gene is TRBV5-1, the J gene TRBJ1-1; tentatively, D is TRBD1 (6 bases). The CDR3 consists of 14 residues. With 0 bases removed from V and 1 base from J, the gap between germline ends came to 7 bases. Germline CDR1 is SGHRS and CDR2 is YFSETQ. CDR3 amino acids: CASSLGQANTEAFF. The CDR3 DNA is TGCGCCAGCAGCTTGGGACAGGCGAACACTGAAGCTTTCTTT.